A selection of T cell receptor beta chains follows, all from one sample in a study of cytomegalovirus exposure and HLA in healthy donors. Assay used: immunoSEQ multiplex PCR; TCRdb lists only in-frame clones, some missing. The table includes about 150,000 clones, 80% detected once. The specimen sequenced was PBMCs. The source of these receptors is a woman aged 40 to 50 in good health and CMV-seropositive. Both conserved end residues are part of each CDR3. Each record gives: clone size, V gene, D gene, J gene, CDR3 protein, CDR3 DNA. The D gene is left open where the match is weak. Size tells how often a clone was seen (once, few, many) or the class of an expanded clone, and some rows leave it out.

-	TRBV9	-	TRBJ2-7	CASSVGRTSSYEQYF	TGTGCCAGCAGCGTAGGTAGAACTAGCTCCTACGAGCAGTACTTC
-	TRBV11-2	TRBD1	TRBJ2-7	CASSRGQGILYEQYF	TGTGCCAGCAGCAGAGGACAGGGGATTTTATACGAGCAGTACTTC
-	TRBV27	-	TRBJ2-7	CASSRRGFSYEQYF	TGTGCCAGCAGTAGGAGGGGCTTCTCCTACGAGCAGTACTTC
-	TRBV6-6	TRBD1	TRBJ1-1	CASSYFDRVEAFF	TGTGCCAGCAGTTACTTCGACAGGGTTGAAGCTTTCTTT
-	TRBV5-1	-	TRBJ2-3	CASSLVAGGEGIDTQYF	TGCGCCAGCAGCTTGGTAGCTGGGGGCGAGGGGATAGATACGCAGTATTTT
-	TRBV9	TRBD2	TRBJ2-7	CASSVVSGSESEQYF	TGTGCCAGCAGCGTAGTTAGCGGGAGCGAGAGCGAGCAGTACTTC
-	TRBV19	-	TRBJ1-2	CASDLPGANYGYTF	TGTGCCAGCGACCTTCCAGGGGCCAACTATGGCTACACCTTC
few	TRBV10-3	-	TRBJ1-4	CAISESGATNEKLFF	TGTGCCATCAGTGAATCAGGGGCAACTAATGAAAAACTGTTTTTT
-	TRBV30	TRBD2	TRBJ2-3	CAWATSGSWTDTQYF	TGTGCCTGGGCGACTAGCGGGAGTTGGACAGATACGCAGTATTTT
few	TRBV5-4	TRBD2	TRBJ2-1	CAITSVAGNNEQFF	TGTGCCATAACCTCGGTAGCGGGGAACAATGAGCAGTTCTTC
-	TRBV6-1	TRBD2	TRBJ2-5	CASSSGLAGQETQYF	TGTGCCAGCAGTTCGGGACTAGCGGGGCAAGAGACCCAGTACTTC
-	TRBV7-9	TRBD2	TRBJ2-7	CASSLSGATYEQYF	TGTGCCAGCAGCCTTAGCGGGGCTACCTACGAGCAGTACTTC
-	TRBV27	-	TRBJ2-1	CASSLGLGSYNEQFF	TGTGCCAGCAGTTTAGGGTTGGGGAGCTACAATGAGCAGTTCTTC
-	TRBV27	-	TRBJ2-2	CASTGISSLGNTGELFF	TGTGCCAGCACGGGAATTTCCTCCTTGGGGAACACCGGGGAGCTGTTTTTT
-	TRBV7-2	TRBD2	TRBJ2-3	CASSQLAGASTDTQYF	TGTGCCAGCAGCCAACTAGCGGGAGCGAGCACAGATACGCAGTATTTT
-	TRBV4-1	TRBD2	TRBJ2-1	CASSSRTSGGYNEQFF	TGCGCCAGCAGCTCCCGGACTAGCGGAGGCTACAATGAGCAGTTCTTC
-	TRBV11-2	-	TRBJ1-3	CASSRVGSGTGNTIYF	TGTGCCAGCAGCCGCGTCGGTTCAGGGACTGGAAACACCATATATTTT
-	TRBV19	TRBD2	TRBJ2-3	CASSRLATSGPSTDTQYF	TGTGCCAGTAGTCGCCTAGCAACTAGCGGTCCTAGCACAGATACGCAGTATTTT
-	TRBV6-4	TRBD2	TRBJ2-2	CASSGPGTSQGGELFF	TGTGCCAGCAGTGGTCCGGGGACTAGCCAAGGCGGGGAGCTGTTTTTT
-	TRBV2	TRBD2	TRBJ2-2	CASSEALAVTGELFF	TGTGCCAGCAGTGAAGCTCTAGCGGTCACCGGGGAGCTGTTTTTT
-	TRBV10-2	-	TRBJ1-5	CASSESTPGVGGNQPQHF	TGCGCCAGCAGTGAGTCGACTCCGGGGGTAGGTGGCAATCAGCCCCAGCATTTT
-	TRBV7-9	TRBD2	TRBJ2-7	CASSHPGTTGEQYF	TGTGCCAGCAGCCACCCCGGGACTACCGGAGAGCAGTACTTC
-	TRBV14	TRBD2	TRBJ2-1	CASSQDSGAYNEQFF	TGTGCCAGCAGCCAAGATAGCGGGGCCTACAATGAGCAGTTCTTC
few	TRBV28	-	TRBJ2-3	CASSSTTGMGDTQYF	TGTGCCAGCAGTTCCACAACAGGGATGGGAGATACGCAGTATTTT
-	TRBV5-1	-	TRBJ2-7	CASSGVGRSYEQYF	TGCGCCAGCAGCGGCGTCGGGAGATCCTACGAGCAGTACTTC
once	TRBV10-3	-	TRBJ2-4	CAISQGGTKNIQYF	TGTGCCATCAGTCAAGGGGGTACCAAAAACATTCAGTACTTC
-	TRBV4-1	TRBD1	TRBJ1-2	CASSRGQGEGYTF	TGCGCCAGCAGCCGCGGACAGGGGGAGGGCTACACCTTC
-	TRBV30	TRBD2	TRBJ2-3	CAWSLSLAGGTDTQYF	TGTGCCTGGAGTCTCTCACTAGCGGGAGGGACAGATACGCAGTATTTT
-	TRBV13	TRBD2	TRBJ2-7	CASSLSGRLYEQYF	TGTGCCAGCAGCTTAAGCGGGAGACTCTACGAGCAGTACTTC
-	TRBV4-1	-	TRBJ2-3	CASSLYSGASTDTQYF	TGCGCCAGCAGCCTGTATAGCGGAGCTAGCACAGATACGCAGTATTTT
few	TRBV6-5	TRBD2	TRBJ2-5	CASRLGLGSSETQYF	TGTGCCAGCAGGTTAGGACTAGGAAGCAGTGAGACCCAGTACTTC
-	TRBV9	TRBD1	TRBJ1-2	CASSATGGGYTF	TGTGCCAGCAGCGCGACAGGGGGCGGCTACACCTTC
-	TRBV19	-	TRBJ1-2	CASSRGDGPYGYTF	TGTGCCAGTAGTAGGGGGGACGGACCCTATGGCTACACCTTC
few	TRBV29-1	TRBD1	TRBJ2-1	CSVGGGQGALNEQFF	TGCAGCGTAGGAGGGGGACAGGGGGCTCTCAATGAGCAGTTCTTC
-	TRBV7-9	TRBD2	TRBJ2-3	CASSFRTSGRASTDTQYF	TGTGCCAGCAGCTTCCGGACTAGCGGGAGGGCCAGCACAGATACGCAGTATTTT
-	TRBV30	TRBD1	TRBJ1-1	CAWSVYRGTEAFF	TGTGCCTGGAGTGTCTACAGGGGCACTGAAGCTTTCTTT
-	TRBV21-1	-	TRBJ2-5	CASRLAGGKETQYF	TGTGCCAGCAGACTAGCGGGAGGAAAAGAGACCCAGTACTTC
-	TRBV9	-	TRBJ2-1	CASSVAPGIYNEQFF	TGTGCCAGCAGCGTAGCCCCCGGGATTTACAATGAGCAGTTCTTC
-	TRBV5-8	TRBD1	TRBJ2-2	CATQGDPNTGELFF	TGTGCCACCCAGGGGGACCCGAACACCGGGGAGCTGTTTTTT
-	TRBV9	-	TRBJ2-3	CASSVEPSGPRTDTQYF	TGTGCCAGCAGCGTAGAACCCAGCGGGCCCCGCACAGATACGCAGTATTTT
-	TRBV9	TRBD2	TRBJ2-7	CASSVSQGGVQYF	TGTGCCAGCAGCGTATCCCAGGGAGGGGTGCAGTACTTC